This T cell receptor beta chain originates from a study of cytomegalovirus exposure and HLA in healthy donors. Overall study results and limits: A previous analysis found most TCR beta V segments productive roughly 90% or roughly 30% of the time.

This clone was seen only once. Its antigen is not identified. The PCR contained 60 Vbeta and 13 Jbeta primers. Sequencing used immunoSEQ multiplex PCR; TCRdb keeps in-frame clones, though not all of them. This repertoire shows 100,000 to 150,000 clones, 75% to 90% found once; its top ten account for about 7.5%. The sequenced material came from PBMCs. The receptor's source is a woman in her forties or fifties in good health and CMV-seropositive.

The CDR3 spells CASATEVSETQYF. CDR3 bases: TGTGCCAGCGCAACTGAGGTATCGGAGACCCAGTACTTC. This chain uses TRBV7-8 with TRBJ2-5; D gene uncertain. From germline, CDR1 is SGHVS and CDR2 FQNEAQ. The CDR3 loop spans 13 amino acids. Trimming took off 8 bases at V and 5 bases at J, with 15 bases between the two ends.